These 4 T cell receptor beta chains were all obtained from the same sample, sequenced in a study of OX40 agonist ivuxolimab in advanced cancers. Clones were sequenced by immunoSEQ multiplex PCR, and TCRdb holds only the in-frame ones, with some missing. The data show about 84,000 clones, around four fifths seen once. Sequences were derived from CD4+ or CD8+ T cells sorted from blood, sampled in a trial of the OX40 agonist ivuxolimab. All receptors come from an adult with an advanced solid tumor such as melanoma, head and neck, liver or kidney cancer.

This chain links TRBV28 with TRBJ1-5; maybe TRBD1 (6 bases). CDR3 length equals 15 residues. V was cut by 2 bases and J by 2 bases, with 10 bases left in between. The germline V gene encodes CDR1 MDHEN and CDR2 SYDVKM. The CDR3 nucleotides are TGTGCCAGCAGTTTAAGGGACACCCGCAATCAGCCCCAGCATTTT. It specifies CASSLRDTRNQPQHF.

V gene TRBV7-2 combines with J gene TRBJ1-4; D not certain. V was clipped by 5 bases and J by 6 bases, with 19 bases between them. The CDR3 loop spans 16 amino acids. CDR1 SGHTA and CDR2 FQGNSA come from the germline V gene. CDR3 region: CASSPMGGQTHEKLFF. In DNA form, the CDR3 reads TGTGCCAGCAGCCCAATGGGTGGTCAGACCCATGAAAAACTGTTTTTT.

The CDR3 nucleotides read TGCGCCAGCAGCCTCATCGTCCTTAACTATGGCTACACCTTC. This codes for CASSLIVLNYGYTF. This chain uses TRBV23-1 with TRBJ1-2; D is unresolved. Being an ORF, TRBV23-1 has a function that is uncertain. The length of the CDR3 is 14 residues. The germline V and J ends were trimmed by 6 bases and 1 base, with 12 bases remaining between them.

The chain has TRBV28 and TRBJ2-1, with D maybe TRBD1 (7 bases). V was trimmed by 7 bases and J by 6 bases, leaving 19 bases between them. The CDR3 is 15 amino acids. Looked up from germline, CDR1 is MDHEN and CDR2 is SYDVKM. The CDR3 region is CASTGRQGVSNEQFF. As DNA, the CDR3 is TGTGCCAGCACCGGGAGACAGGGAGTAAGCAATGAGCAGTTCTTC.